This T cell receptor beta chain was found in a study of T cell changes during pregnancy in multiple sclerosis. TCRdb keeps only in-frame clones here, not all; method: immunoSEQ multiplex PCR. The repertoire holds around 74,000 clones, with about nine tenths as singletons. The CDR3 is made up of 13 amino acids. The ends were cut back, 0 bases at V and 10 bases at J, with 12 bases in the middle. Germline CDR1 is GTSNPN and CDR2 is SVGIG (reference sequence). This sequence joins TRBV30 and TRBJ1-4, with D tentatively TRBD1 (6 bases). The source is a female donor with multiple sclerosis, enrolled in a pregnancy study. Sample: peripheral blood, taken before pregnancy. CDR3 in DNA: TGTGCCTGGAGTGTAGGGGGAAGGGGAAAACTGTTTTTT. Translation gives CAWSVGGRGKLFF.